The source of this T cell receptor beta chain is a study of regulatory T cells in long-lasting Graves disease. iRepertoire HTBI primers and Arm-PCR of CDR3 regions built TCR beta libraries. TCRdb reanalysed the multiplex PCR reads using MiXCR and keeps one entry per CDR3 protein. The table includes about 470,000 distinct CDR3 sequences, about 15% detected once. The time point denotes: newly diagnosed GD, antithyroid drugs for less than 3 months. RNA from PBMCs was the source of the TCR library. CDR3 length: 15 amino acids. The germline gives CDR1 SQVTM, CDR2 ANQGSEA. The V end lost 6 bases, the J end lost 9 bases, and 24 bases lay between the germline ends. This sample also appeared in a second study, on T cells in Graves' hyperthyroidism and ophthalmopathy.

The chain uses TRBV29-1 and TRBJ2-1, with D possibly TRBD1 on 6 matching bases. The receptor comes from a woman between 25 and 40 years old with Graves disease. The sequenced sample was peripheral blood mononuclear cells (PBMCs), obtained at new diagnosis, from a patient treated with antithyroid drugs. The chain's CDR3 is CSVAVQGKYSTEQFF. The CDR3, as DNA: TGCAGCGTAGCTGTACAGGGTAAATATAGTACTGAGCAGTTCTTC.